This TCR beta chain was observed in a study of T cell repertoires in cytomegalovirus infection. Overall study: Public TCR beta signatures marked donors with CMV infection and the matching HLA.

Note on this clonotype: The antigen is not known.

The CDR3 loop spans 13 amino acids. The germline V gene encodes CDR1 SGHTA and CDR2 FQGNSA. Trimming shortened V by 4 bases and J by 13 bases, and 17 bases separated the two germline ends. Study results and limitations: HLA-C-restricted CMV-specific TCR beta clonotypes prevailed in the ex vivo response. Frequencies of public TCR beta families were cumulated, and this identified carriers of CMV plus the relevant HLA.

In TCRdb, the reads were re-called with MiXCR into one record per CDR3 protein. The sample yields about 530,000 distinct CDR3 sequences, approximately 26% seen once. Sequencing used PBMCs. The genes are TRBV7-2 and TRBJ2-1; a weak D match, TRBD2 (7 bases). The TCR was taken from a human donor in good health (CMV status not recorded). Some clones in this sample may be carry-over from other donors' samples. CDR3 amino acids: CASSSKGGGVQFF. The DNA of the CDR3 is TGTGCCAGCAGCTCCAAGGGGGGGGGAGTACAGTTCTTC. Based on the CDR3 plus reference TRBV7-2 and TRBJ2-1, the full variable domain is GAGVSQSPSNKVTEKGKDVELRCDPISGHTALYWYRQSLGQGLEFLIYFQGNSAPDKSGLPSDRFSAERTGGSVSTLTIQRTQQEDSAVYLCASSSKGGGVQFFGPGTRLTVL.